The entry that follows covers one T cell receptor beta chain sequence. Its antigen is unknown. The record originates from a study of shared clonotypes between healthy human individuals. Turning to the study itself: With ages of 18 to 49, the donors were a couple of women and a few men. The study, taken as a whole, reports: A handful of donors showed sharing of about 4.7% of naive CD4 clonotypes. Clonotype sharing among donors, it was expected, would be affected by sequencing depth.

The ends lost 1 base at V and 4 bases at J; junction bases unmatched: 5. Germline loops: CDR1 MNHEY, CDR2 SMNVEV (reference sequence). This CDR3 has 15 residues. Here immunoSEQ multiplex PCR was the method, and the copy in TCRdb shows in-frame clones only, minus some. The table shows fewer than 850,000 clones, with 90% occurring only once. The receptor's source is a man between 18 and 35 years old in good health. Some clones in this sample may be carry-over from other donors' samples. The V gene is TRBV27, the J gene TRBJ2-5, with 8 bases fitting TRBD1. The specimen was memory CD8+ T cells from PBMCs. Subset given: CD45RO+ cells pooled with CCR7-negative TemRA cells. The CDR3 nucleotides are TGTGCCAGCAGTTTATGGGCAGGGGGCGGAGAGACCCAGTACTTC. This sequence encodes CASSLWAGGGETQYF.